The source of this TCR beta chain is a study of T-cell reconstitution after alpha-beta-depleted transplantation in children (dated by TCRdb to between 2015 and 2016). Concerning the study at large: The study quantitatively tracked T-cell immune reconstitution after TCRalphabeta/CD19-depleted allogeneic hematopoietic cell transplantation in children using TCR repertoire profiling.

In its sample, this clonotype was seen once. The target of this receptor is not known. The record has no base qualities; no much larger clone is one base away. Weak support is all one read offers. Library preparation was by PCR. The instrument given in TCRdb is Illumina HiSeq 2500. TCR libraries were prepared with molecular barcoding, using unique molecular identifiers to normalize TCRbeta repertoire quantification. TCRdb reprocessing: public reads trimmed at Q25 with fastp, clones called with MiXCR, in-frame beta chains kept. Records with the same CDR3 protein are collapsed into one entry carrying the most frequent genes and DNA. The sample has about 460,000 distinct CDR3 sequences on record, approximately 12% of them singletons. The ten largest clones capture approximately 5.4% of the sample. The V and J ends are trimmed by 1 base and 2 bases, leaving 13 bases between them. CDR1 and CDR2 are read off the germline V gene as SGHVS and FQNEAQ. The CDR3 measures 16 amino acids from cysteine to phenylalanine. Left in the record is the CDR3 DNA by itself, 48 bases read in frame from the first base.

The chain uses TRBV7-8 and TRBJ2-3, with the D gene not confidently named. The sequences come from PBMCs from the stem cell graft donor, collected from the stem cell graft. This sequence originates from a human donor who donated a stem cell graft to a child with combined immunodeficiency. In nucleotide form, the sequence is TGTGCCAGCAGCTTAGTCGGCGGAGCTTCCACAGATACGCAGTATTTT. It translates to CASSLVGGASTDTQYF.